The 10 T cell receptor beta chains below were found in one sample sequenced in a study of cytomegalovirus exposure and HLA in healthy donors. Primers: 60 Vbeta forward and 13 Jbeta reverse. This table comes from immunoSEQ multiplex PCR, and its TCRdb copy is limited to in-frame clones, with some not included. The sample lists about 190,000 clones, approximately 84% occurring once. The sample consisted of PBMCs. The receptor source for this set is a woman aged 25 to 39 in good health and CMV-seropositive.

J is TRBJ1-2 and V is TRBV19, with a tentative D call TRBD1 (6 bases). Germline CDR1 reads LNHDA; CDR2 reads SQIVND (reference sequence). Trimming left V 11 bases short and J 4 bases short, with 20 bases between. CDR3 length equals 14 residues. CDR3 loop: CACGGAANPYGYTF. As DNA, the CDR3 is TGTGCCTGTGGGGGGGCCGCTAACCCCTATGGCTACACCTTC.

This clone was seen only a few times. At one end, the junction sequence differs from germline, possibly due to a read error. The V call is TRBV7-7, the J call TRBJ1-6, with 9 bases fitting TRBD1. CDR1 SSHAT and CDR2 FNYEAQ come from the germline V gene (reference sequence). This CDR3 spans 18 amino acids. CDR3 sequence (DNA): TGTGCTAGCAGCTATTTGAAGTTTAGGACAGGGGAAAATTCACCCCTCCACTTT. It translates to CASSYLKFRTGENSPLHF.

This sequence joins TRBV2 and TRBJ1-1; 7 bases align to TRBD1. Germline CDR1 reads SNHLY; CDR2 reads FYNNEI. The CDR3 has 14 amino acids. Germline trimming cut 10 bases from V and 5 bases from J; bases unmatched to any gene: 13. CDR3: CANPIDRVGTEAFF. The CDR3 nucleotides read TGTGCCAACCCGATCGACAGGGTGGGTACTGAAGCTTTCTTT.

In DNA form, the CDR3 reads TGTGCCAGCAGTCGGCTAGCCACTTCCCGCGAGCAGTTCTTC. It translates to CASSRLATSREQFF. This chain joins TRBV27 and TRBJ2-1; D perhaps matches TRBD2 (5 bases). Germline V CDR1 and CDR2: MNHEY, SMNVEV (reference sequence). The CDR3 has 14 residues. Between the trimmed V and J ends, which lost 5 bases and 10 bases, there was a span of 18 bases.

The chain uses TRBV6-5 and TRBJ1-3, with D unclear. Between the trimmed V and J ends, which lost 6 bases and 0 bases, there was a span of 9 bases. The CDR3 contains 14 residues. The germline V gene encodes CDR1 MNHEY and CDR2 SVGAGI. The CDR3 sequence: CASRIQYSGNTIYF. CDR3 coding DNA: TGTGCCAGCAGAATTCAGTACTCTGGAAACACCATATATTTT.

The chain is built from TRBV5-8 and TRBJ1-2; D remains ambiguous. The V gene lost 0 bases and the J gene lost 5 bases, with 8 bases spanning the gap. The CDR3 is 13 amino acids. Germline V gives CDR1 SGHTS, CDR2 YDEGEE. The DNA of the CDR3 is TGTGCCAGCAGCTTGGGCCGGTATTATGGCTACACCTTC. This translates into CASSLGRYYGYTF.

Comments on this clone: Other DNA variants within this sample encode the same CDR3. The CDR3 spells CASSYSGGNYGYTF. CDR3 coding DNA: TGTGCCAGCAGTTACTCTGGCGGAAACTATGGCTACACCTTC. The genes are TRBV6-5 and TRBJ1-2; D call uncertain. Germline values: CDR1 MNHEY, CDR2 SVGAGI. The CDR3 consists of 14 residues. Trimming left V 0 bases short and J 2 bases short, with 7 bases between.

There are a few counts of this clone. The chain employs TRBV7-2 and TRBJ2-1, with 13 positions matching TRBD2. J gave up 3 bases and V 4 bases, and 9 bases lay outside the gene matches. Germline V gene data show CDR1 as SGHTA and CDR2 as FQGNSA. This CDR3 contains 18 residues. CDR3 coding DNA: TGTGCCAGCAGCTCGGGACTAGCGGGGAGACGACGCTACAATGAGCAGTTCTTC. Translated, it gives CASSSGLAGRRRYNEQFF.

The table lists this clone with a few counts. The chain couples TRBV12-5 to TRBJ2-1; 7 positions agree with TRBD2. V gave up 4 bases and J gave up 7 bases; unmatched junction bases: 7. Germline CDR1 LGHNT, CDR2 FRNRAP. The CDR3 has 14 amino acids. This CDR3 reads CASGSGGSRNEQFF. CDR3 coding DNA: TGTGCTAGTGGTTCAGGCGGGAGTCGAAATGAGCAGTTCTTC. Filled out from reference TRBV12-5 and TRBJ2-1, the complete variable domain reads DARVTQTPRHKVTEMGQEVTMRCQPILGHNTVFWYRQTMMQGLELLAYFRNRAPLDDSGMPKDRFSAEMPDATLATLKIQPSEPRDSAVYFCASGSGGSRNEQFFGPGTRLTVL.

The chain uses TRBV28 and TRBJ2-3; D uncertain. Germline CDR1 is MDHEN and CDR2 is SYDVKM. The CDR3 length is 12 residues. V lost 5 bases, J lost 2 bases, and 5 bases lay in between. The DNA of the CDR3 is TGTGCCAGCAGTCCAAACACAGATACGCAGTATTTT. Protein: CASSPNTDTQYF.